A single sample gave rise to the 10 T cell receptor beta chains below, sequenced in a study of cytotoxic CD8 clonotypes in ibrutinib-treated CLL. TCRdb's table, derived via immunoSEQ multiplex PCR, lists solely in-frame clones and lacks some. The table lists approximately 280,000 clones, around 77% of them singletons. The specimen was PBMCs, collected at disease progression, from a patient treated with ibrutinib. These receptors all stem from a human donor with chronic lymphocytic leukemia.

This clone was seen a few times. This rearrangement joins TRBV7-6 to TRBJ2-2; tentative D call: TRBD1 (6 bases). The CDR3 consists of 15 residues. The ends were cut back, 5 bases at V and 6 bases at J, with 16 bases in the middle. The germline gives CDR1 SGHVS, CDR2 FNYEAQ. CDR3 protein: CASSRLQGIAGELFF. DNA for the CDR3: TGTGCCAGCAGCAGGCTACAGGGTATTGCCGGGGAGCTGTTTTTT.

This clone was recorded once. The rearrangement uses TRBV5-1 and TRBJ2-1, with 7 bases that match TRBD1. This CDR3 comprises 16 residues. Germline assignment: CDR1 SGHRS and CDR2 YFSETQ. With 3 bases clipped from V and 0 bases from J, the junction kept 6 bases outside the gene matches. CDR3 sequence reads: CASSSTGVTSYNEQFF. In nucleotides, the CDR3 is TGCGCCAGCAGCTCTACAGGGGTTACCTCCTACAATGAGCAGTTCTTC.

This sequence joins TRBV10-3 and TRBJ2-1; D is possibly TRBD2 (5 bases). V lost 6 bases and J 10 bases, leaving 13 bases between the germline ends. Germline V CDR1 and CDR2: ENHRY, SYGVKD. The CDR3 spans 12 residues. The CDR3 region has the DNA TGTGCCATCAGCTCGGGTGGCGGGGAGCAGTTCTTC. Translated: CAISSGGGEQFF.

The rearrangement uses TRBV27 and TRBJ2-7, with D uncertain. CDR1 is MNHEY, CDR2 SMNVEV, per germline (reference sequence). Trimming removed 0 bases at V and 6 bases at J, with 9 bases between. The CDR3 extends over 13 amino acids. The CDR3 DNA is TGTGCCAGCAGTTTATCTGGAACGGGCGAGCAGTACTTC. It specifies CASSLSGTGEQYF.

This clone was picked up one time. This chain links TRBV2 with TRBJ2-1; the D is unclear. Trimming stripped 4 bases from V and 4 bases from J, with 8 bases between. The CDR3 totals 13 residues. CDR1 and CDR2 from the germline V gene are SNHLY and FYNNEI. CDR3 DNA sequence: TGTGCCAGCAGTGGGCCCACTTACAATGAGCAGTTCTTC. This encodes CASSGPTYNEQFF.

The chain carries TRBV6-1 and TRBJ2-3; D remains ambiguous. The germline V gene encodes CDR1 MNHNS and CDR2 SASEGT. The length of the CDR3 is 13 residues. With 6 bases removed from V and 4 bases from J, the gap between germline ends came to 11 bases. CDR3 amino acids: CASRPVSADTQYF. DNA for the CDR3: TGTGCCAGCAGGCCGGTCTCGGCAGATACGCAGTATTTT.

This clone was counted only a few times. CDR3 region: CASVRGWGDGYTF. The CDR3 nucleotides are TGTGCCAGCGTCCGAGGGTGGGGGGATGGCTACACCTTC. This sequence joins TRBV6-1 and TRBJ1-2, with D maybe TRBD1 (5 bases). Germline-derived CDR1 and CDR2 are MNHNS and SASEGT. Trimming pared 8 bases from V and 6 bases from J, leaving 16 bases between. CDR3 length equals 13 residues.

The chain recombines TRBV6-7 with TRBJ2-1; TRBD2 is a possible D gene (6 bases). TRBV6-7 carries the ORF label, with uncertain function. CDR3 length equals 15 residues. The V end was cut by 9 bases, the J end by 2 bases, with 17 bases between. For the CDR3, the DNA is TGTGCCAGAGGAGGCGGGATAATCCCCTACAATGAGCAGTTCTTC. Protein: CARGGGIIPYNEQFF.

The V and J genes are TRBV4-1 and TRBJ2-1; 12 positions agree with TRBD2. CDR3 size: 16 residues. The V gene's germline CDR1 is MGHRA and CDR2 YSYEKL. Germline trimming cut 0 bases from V and 6 bases from J; bases unmatched to any gene: 3. CDR3 amino acids: CASSQDPSGGANEQFF. The CDR3 bases are TGCGCCAGCAGCCAAGATCCTAGCGGGGGGGCCAATGAGCAGTTCTTC.

The chain joins TRBV6-1 to TRBJ2-3, with D tentatively TRBD1 (5 bases). CDR3 length: 14 residues. Germline assignment: CDR1 MNHNS and CDR2 SASEGT. V lost 6 bases and J 0 bases, leaving 10 bases between the germline ends. CDR3 in amino acids: CASRTAPSTDTQYF. In DNA form, the CDR3 reads TGTGCCAGCAGGACAGCTCCTAGCACAGATACGCAGTATTTT.